These 26 T cell receptor beta chains were all obtained from the same sample, sequenced in a study of blood T cell repertoires in COVID-19 (dated by TCRdb to the early 2020s). Library creation used the immunoSEQ multiplex PCR assay. TCRdb limited this immuneACCESS table to in-frame rearrangements with V and J called. A share of clones is missing; checked studies link under half to unresolved V genes, and the rest is unexplained. This sample is represented by 150,000 to 200,000 clones; 80% to 90% of them were singletons. About 2.6% of the sample is held by the ten biggest clonotypes. Material for sequencing was peripheral blood. These receptors all stem from a man aged 55 to 70 with acute or convalescent COVID-19.

This chain joins TRBV7-9 and TRBJ1-4, with 10 bases that match TRBD1. The V gene's germline CDR1 is SEHNR and CDR2 FQNEAQ (reference sequence). V shed 5 bases, J shed 5 bases, and the junction held 2 bases outside the gene matches. The CDR3 is made up of 14 amino acids. CDR3 sequence: CASSQGQGNEKLFF. The CDR3 bases are TGTGCCAGCAGCCAGGGACAGGGGAATGAAAAACTGTTTTTT.

V usage is TRBV7-2 and J usage is TRBJ1-1; 9 positions agree with TRBD1. In germline, CDR1 is SGHTA, CDR2 FQGNSA. Trimming at V came to 6 bases and at J to 5 bases, leaving 10 bases not matched to a gene. The CDR3 has 15 amino acids. CDR3 bases: TGTGCCAGCAGTAAGAACAGGGGGCTCGGTACTGAAGCTTTCTTT. This gives the protein CASSKNRGLGTEAFF.

The V call is TRBV4-1, the J call TRBJ1-4; no reliable D call. The ends were cut back, 0 bases at V and 3 bases at J, with 8 bases in the middle. This CDR3 region has 15 residues. CDR1 and CDR2 from the germline V gene are MGHRA and YSYEKL. The CDR3 protein is CASSQEVTANEKLFF. The CDR3 DNA sequence: TGCGCCAGCAGCCAAGAGGTAACAGCTAATGAAAAACTGTTTTTT.

The chain combines TRBV6-6 with TRBJ2-7, with TRBD1 matching over 7 bases. Germline V gives CDR1 MNHNY, CDR2 SVGAGI (reference sequence). This CDR3 is built from 16 residues. V lost 5 bases, J lost 6 bases, and 16 bases stayed unmatched. In nucleotides, the CDR3 is TGTGCCAGCAGTCGACACAGGGGCCGAGGTTCACGCGAGCAGTACTTC. It yields the protein CASSRHRGRGSREQYF.

The V and J genes are TRBV9 and TRBJ2-2; 10 nucleotides agree with TRBD2. The CDR3 loop spans 15 amino acids. Losses at the gene ends were 2 bases for V and 4 bases for J; bases not matched to a gene: 2. CDR1 and CDR2 (germline): SGDLS, YYNGEE. In nucleotides, the CDR3 is TGTGCCAGCAGCGTGGGACTAGCGTCCACCGGGGAGCTGTTTTTT. Encoded protein: CASSVGLASTGELFF.

The chain carries TRBV4-1 and TRBJ2-3; 9 bases align to TRBD1. The germline gives CDR1 MGHRA, CDR2 YSYEKL. The CDR3 loop spans 14 amino acids. V lost 6 bases and J lost 3; bases outside the gene matches: 4. In DNA form, the CDR3 reads TGCGCCAGCAGACACAGGGGGCTGACAGATACGCAGTATTTT. It specifies CASRHRGLTDTQYF.

This clone was detected once. The chain recombines TRBV7-2 with TRBJ1-4; D is possibly TRBD1 (6 bases). This CDR3 is built from 15 residues. The germline V and J ends were trimmed by 5 bases and 3 bases, with 13 bases remaining between them. CDR1 SGHTA and CDR2 FQGNSA come from the germline V gene. The CDR3 sequence is CASSRKGGANEKLFF. CDR3 DNA: TGTGCCAGCAGCAGAAAGGGGGGGGCTAATGAAAAACTGTTTTTT. Together with reference TRBV7-2 and TRBJ1-4, the CDR3 gives the full variable domain: GAGVSQSPSNKVTEKGKDVELRCDPISGHTALYWYRQSLGQGLEFLIYFQGNSAPDKSGLPSDRFSAERTGGSVSTLTIQRTQQEDSAVYLCASSRKGGANEKLFFGSGTQLSVL.

The V and J genes are TRBV11-3 and TRBJ2-1; 10 bases match TRBD1. The CDR3 runs to 15 residues. CDR1 SGHNT and CDR2 YENEEA come from the germline V gene. The V and J ends lost 5 bases and 9 bases, in that order; junction bases with no gene match: 10. The CDR3 protein is CASSRSGTGDSEQFF. CDR3 sequence (DNA): TGTGCCAGCAGCCGGTCTGGGACAGGGGATAGTGAGCAGTTCTTC.

The gene calls are TRBV29-1 and TRBJ1-2, with 7 nucleotides matching TRBD1. With 7 bases clipped from V and 3 bases from J, the junction kept 11 bases outside the gene matches. The CDR3 is 14 amino acids. Germline CDR1 is SQVTM and CDR2 is ANQGSEA. The CDR3 region is CSARGIGTDYGYTF. The CDR3 DNA reads TGCAGCGCCCGGGGCATCGGGACAGACTATGGCTACACCTTC.

This clone was detected only once. This chain connects TRBV18 to TRBJ1-1, with a tentative D call TRBD1 (6 bases). CDR1 KGHSH and CDR2 LQKENI come from the germline V gene. The ends were cut back, 3 bases at V and 10 bases at J, with 15 bases in the middle. CDR3 size: 13 residues. CDR3 sequence: CASSPVGGERAFF. CDR3 DNA: TGTGCCAGCTCACCGGTAGGGGGGGAGAGAGCTTTCTTT.

This clone occurred once. The V call is TRBV5-1, the J call TRBJ2-7; the D gene is possibly TRBD2 (5 bases). Germline lookup yields CDR1 SGHRS and CDR2 YFSETQ. The CDR3 totals 15 residues. Between the trimmed V and J ends, which lost 1 base and 0 bases, there was a span of 11 bases. Here the CDR3 reads CASSLRPGSSYEQYF. CDR3 bases: TGCGCCAGCAGCTTGCGGCCGGGGAGCTCCTACGAGCAGTACTTC. Full variable domain (outside the CDR3, taken from reference TRBV5-1 and TRBJ2-7): KAGVTQTPRYLIKTRGQQVTLSCSPISGHRSVSWYQQTPGQGLQFLFEYFSETQRNKGNFPGRFSGRQFSNSRSEMNVSTLELGDSALYLCASSLRPGSSYEQYFGPGTRLTVT.

The chain employs TRBV14 and TRBJ1-1; 9 bases fit TRBD1. CDR3 length equals 12 residues. With 6 bases clipped from V and 7 bases from J, the junction kept 3 bases outside the gene matches. In germline, CDR1 is SGHDN, CDR2 FVKESK. The CDR3 is CASSWDRDEAFF. The DNA for the CDR3 is TGTGCCAGCAGTTGGGACAGGGATGAAGCTTTCTTT. The whole variable domain, filled in from reference TRBV14 and TRBJ1-1, reads EAGVTQFPSHSVIEKGQTVTLRCDPISGHDNLYWYRRVMGKEIKFLLHFVKESKQDESGMPNNRFLAERTGGTYSTLKVQPAELEDSGVYFCASSWDRDEAFFGQGTRLTVV.

The J gene is TRBJ2-3, the V gene TRBV11-2; D call uncertain. From germline, CDR1 is SGHAT and CDR2 FQNNGV. The V and J ends lost 7 bases and 0 bases respectively, with 14 bases between them. There are 15 residues in the CDR3. This CDR3 reads CASTSSRSSTDTQYF. DNA of the CDR3: TGTGCCAGCACCTCCTCACGGTCTAGCACAGATACGCAGTATTTT. The complete variable domain, with remaining parts taken from reference TRBV11-2 and TRBJ2-3, reads EAGVAQSPRYKIIEKRQSVAFWCNPISGHATLYWYQQILGQGPKLLIQFQNNGVVDDSQLPKDRFSAERLKGVDSTLKIQPAKLEDSAVYLCASTSSRSSTDTQYFGPGTRLTVL.

This sequence joins TRBV4-1 and TRBJ1-3; 7 bases fit TRBD1. CDR3 length: 18 residues. CDR1 is MGHRA and CDR2 is YSYEKL in the germline V gene. J gave up 5 bases and V 0 bases, and 13 bases lay outside the gene matches. CDR3 in DNA: TGCGCCAGCAGCCAAGATTCTTGGGGGGACAGAAGGAGAAACACCATATATTTT. Encoded protein: CASSQDSWGDRRRNTIYF.

The rearrangement uses TRBV29-1 and TRBJ1-2; D unresolved. Trimming shortened V by 3 bases and J by 5 bases, and 7 bases separated the two germline ends. The CDR3 spans 11 residues. Looked up from germline, CDR1 is SQVTM and CDR2 is ANQGSEA. The CDR3 loop reads CSVDSAYGYTF. CDR3 DNA sequence: TGCAGCGTTGACAGCGCGTATGGCTACACCTTC.

The chain links TRBV4-1 to TRBJ1-4; no firm D call. The V end was cut by 4 bases, the J end by 6 bases, with 15 bases between. The CDR3 length is 15 residues. The V gene's germline CDR1 is MGHRA and CDR2 YSYEKL. The CDR3 region is CASSRVYSLDEKLFF. The CDR3 bases are TGCGCCAGCAGCCGAGTTTACAGTCTGGATGAAAAACTGTTTTTT.

CDR3: CASSLGGQNNEQFF. In DNA, the CDR3 is TGTGCCAGTAGCCTGGGGGGACAGAACAATGAGCAGTTCTTC. V gene TRBV19 combines with J gene TRBJ2-1; maybe TRBD1 (7 bases). CDR3 length: 14 residues. Germline V gene lookup returns CDR1 LNHDA and CDR2 SQIVND (reference sequence). V dropped 6 bases and J dropped 5 bases, with 14 bases sitting between them.

This sequence joins TRBV19 and TRBJ1-4; D call uncertain. The CDR3 consists of 14 residues. V lost 4 bases and J lost 5, with 11 bases in between. Per germline, CDR1 LNHDA and CDR2 SQIVND (reference sequence). The CDR3 DNA follows: TGTGCCAGTAGTACCGGTTTGTGGAATGAAAAACTGTTTTTT. Translated, it gives CASSTGLWNEKLFF. Full variable domain (rest looked up from reference TRBV19 and TRBJ1-4): DGGITQSPKYLFRKEGQNVTLSCEQNLNHDAMYWYRQDPGQGLRLIYYSQIVNDFQKGDIAEGYSVSREKKESFPLTVTSAQKNPTAFYLCASSTGLWNEKLFFGSGTQLSVL.

This clone was picked up a small number of times. This chain uses TRBV21-1 with TRBJ1-5; the table gives TRBD1 as D, unverified against the DNA. TRBV21-1 counts as a pseudogene. The CDR3 runs to 16 residues. The CDR3 coding sequence is TGTGCCAGCAGCAAAGGGGGACAGGCAAACAATCAGCCCCAGCATTTT. Its protein product is CASSKGGQANNQPQHF.

The rearrangement links TRBV10-1 to TRBJ1-2, with D perhaps TRBD1 (5 bases). Deletions cut 7 bases from V and 2 bases from J, with 17 bases between. CDR3 length equals 15 residues. Per germline, CDR1 WNHNN and CDR2 SYGVQD (reference sequence). CDR3 sequence: CASKDKKILNYGYTF. Here the CDR3 DNA reads TGCGCCAGCAAGGACAAGAAAATTTTGAACTATGGCTACACCTTC.

The CDR3 nucleotides read TGTGCCAGCAGTTACCTGGCGTCTCGGGGCAATCAGCCCCAGCATTTT. Amino acids: CASSYLASRGNQPQHF. The chain is built from TRBV6-6 and TRBJ1-5, with D uncertain. With 2 bases removed from V and 2 bases from J, the gap between germline ends came to 13 bases. This CDR3 contains 16 residues. The germline gives CDR1 MNHNY, CDR2 SVGAGI (reference sequence).

The chain has TRBV3-1 (or the pseudogene TRBV3-2) and TRBJ1-1; 7 nucleotides agree with TRBD1. In germline, CDR1 is LGHDT, CDR2 YNNKEL (reference sequence). CDR3 size: 14 residues. V trimming: 8 bases; J trimming: 1 base; junction bases outside the gene matches: 7. DNA for the CDR3: TGTGCCAGCCGCGAACAGGGGCCGAACACTGAAGCTTTCTTT. This codes for CASREQGPNTEAFF.

The gene calls are TRBV12-5 and TRBJ2-2; TRBD1 matches 10 bases. This CDR3 has 17 amino acids. Germline-derived CDR1 and CDR2 are LGHNT and FRNRAP. J lost 7 bases, V lost 2 bases, and 10 bases had no gene match. The CDR3: CASGLPRQGALGGELFF. The DNA for the CDR3 is TGTGCTAGTGGTTTGCCCCGACAGGGGGCGCTGGGCGGGGAGCTGTTTTTT.

This clone was picked up a small number of times. This chain connects TRBV7-2 to TRBJ1-2; maybe TRBD1 (6 bases). This CDR3 is built from 15 residues. Germline CDR1 reads SGHTA; CDR2 reads FQGNSA. Trimming cost V 6 bases and J 4 bases, with 18 bases left between them. The chain's CDR3 is CASRGIRGSVYGYTF. CDR3 nucleotide sequence: TGTGCCAGCAGGGGTATCAGGGGTTCGGTCTATGGCTACACCTTC.

This clone was observed a single time. The chain has TRBV3-1 (or the pseudogene TRBV3-2) and TRBJ2-1; D gene ambiguous. Trimming stripped 5 bases from V and 10 bases from J, with 12 bases between. The CDR3 consists of 12 residues. CDR1 is LGHDT, CDR2 YNNKEL, per germline (reference sequence). The CDR3 nucleotides read TGTGCCAGCAGCGCCCTCAGCGAGGAGCAGTTCTTC. Its protein is CASSALSEEQFF.

The chain is built from TRBV2 and TRBJ1-3; D is undetermined. V was clipped by 3 bases and J by 0 bases, with 9 bases between them. CDR1 and CDR2 from the germline V gene are SNHLY and FYNNEI. The CDR3 contains 15 residues. CDR3 bases: TGTGCCAGCAGTGACGAACAGAACTCTGGAAACACCATATATTTT. Encoded protein: CASSDEQNSGNTIYF.